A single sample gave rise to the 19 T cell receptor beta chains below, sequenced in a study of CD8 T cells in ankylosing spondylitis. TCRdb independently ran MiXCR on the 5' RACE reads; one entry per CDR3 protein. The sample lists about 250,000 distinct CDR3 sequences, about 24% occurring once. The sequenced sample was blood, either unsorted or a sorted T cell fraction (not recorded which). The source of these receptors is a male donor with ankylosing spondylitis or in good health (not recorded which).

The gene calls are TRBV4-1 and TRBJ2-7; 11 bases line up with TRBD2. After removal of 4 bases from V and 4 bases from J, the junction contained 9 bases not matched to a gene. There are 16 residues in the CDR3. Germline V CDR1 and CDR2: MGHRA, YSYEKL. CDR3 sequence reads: CASSPTPRTSGYEQYF. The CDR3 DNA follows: TGCGCCAGCAGCCCAACACCAAGGACTAGCGGGTACGAGCAGTACTTC.

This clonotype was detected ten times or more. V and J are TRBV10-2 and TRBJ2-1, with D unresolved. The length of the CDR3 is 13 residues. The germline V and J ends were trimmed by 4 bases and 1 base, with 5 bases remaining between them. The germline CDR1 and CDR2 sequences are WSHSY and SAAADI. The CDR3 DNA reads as TGCGCCAGCAGTGGTGGTTCCTACAATGAGCAGTTCTTC. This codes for CASSGGSYNEQFF.

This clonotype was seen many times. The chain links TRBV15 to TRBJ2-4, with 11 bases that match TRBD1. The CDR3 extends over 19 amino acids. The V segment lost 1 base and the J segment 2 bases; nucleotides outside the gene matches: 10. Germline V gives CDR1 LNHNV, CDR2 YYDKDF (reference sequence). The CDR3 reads CATSRGTGGRGFPKNIQYF. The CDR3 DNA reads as TGTGCCACCAGCAGAGGGACAGGGGGCCGGGGATTCCCCAAAAACATTCAGTACTTC. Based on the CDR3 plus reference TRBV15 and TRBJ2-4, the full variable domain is DAMVIQNPRYQVTQFGKPVTLSCSQTLNHNVMYWYQQKSSQAPKLLFHYYDKDFNNEADTPDNFQSRRPNTSFCFLDIRSPGLGDTAMYLCATSRGTGGRGFPKNIQYFGAGTRLSVL.

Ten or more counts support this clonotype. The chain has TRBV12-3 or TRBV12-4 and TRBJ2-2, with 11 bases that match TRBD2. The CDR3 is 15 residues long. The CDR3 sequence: CGSSGGPYYTGELFF. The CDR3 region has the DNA TGTGGGTCTAGCGGGGGGCCCTATTACACCGGGGAGCTGTTTTTT.

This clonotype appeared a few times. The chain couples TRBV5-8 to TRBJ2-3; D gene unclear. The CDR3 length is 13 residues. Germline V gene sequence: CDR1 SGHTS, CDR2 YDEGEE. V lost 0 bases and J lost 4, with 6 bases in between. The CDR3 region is CASSLERPDTQYF. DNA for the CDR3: TGTGCCAGCAGCTTGGAGAGGCCAGATACGCAGTATTTT.

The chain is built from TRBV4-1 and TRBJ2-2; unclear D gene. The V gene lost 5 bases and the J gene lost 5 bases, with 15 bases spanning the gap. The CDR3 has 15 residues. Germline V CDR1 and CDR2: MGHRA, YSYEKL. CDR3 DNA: TGCGCCAGCAGCTCCAAGGGTATCCGGACCGGGGAGCTGTTTTTT. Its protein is CASSSKGIRTGELFF.

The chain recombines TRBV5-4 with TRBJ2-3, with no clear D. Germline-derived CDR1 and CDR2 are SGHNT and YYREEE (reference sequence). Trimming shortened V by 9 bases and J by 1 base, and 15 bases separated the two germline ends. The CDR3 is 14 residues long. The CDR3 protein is CATGPQVGTDTQYF. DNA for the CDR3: TGTGCCACCGGCCCCCAGGTCGGCACAGATACGCAGTATTTT.

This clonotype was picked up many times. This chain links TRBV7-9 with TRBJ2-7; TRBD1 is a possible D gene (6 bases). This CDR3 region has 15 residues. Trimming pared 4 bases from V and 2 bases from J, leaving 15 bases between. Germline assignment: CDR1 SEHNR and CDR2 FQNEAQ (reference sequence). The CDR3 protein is CASSSAGTTPYEQYF. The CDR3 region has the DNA TGTGCCAGCAGCTCTGCCGGGACAACACCCTACGAGCAGTACTTC.

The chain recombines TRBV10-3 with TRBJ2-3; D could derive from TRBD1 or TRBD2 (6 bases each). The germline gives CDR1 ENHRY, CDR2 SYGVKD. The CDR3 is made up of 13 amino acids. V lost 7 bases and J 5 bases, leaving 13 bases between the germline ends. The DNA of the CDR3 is TGTGCCATCACTGGGGGGCTGGAAGATACGCAGTATTTT. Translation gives CAITGGLEDTQYF.

Written as DNA, the CDR3 is TGCAGTGCCACGACCGGAAGCTCTGGAAACACCATATATTTT. This encodes CSATTGSSGNTIYF. This rearrangement joins TRBV20-1 to TRBJ1-3, with no clear D. CDR1 is DFQATT and CDR2 is SNEGSKA in the germline V gene (reference sequence). The CDR3 contains 14 residues. The ends were cut back, 6 bases at V and 0 bases at J, with 12 bases in the middle.

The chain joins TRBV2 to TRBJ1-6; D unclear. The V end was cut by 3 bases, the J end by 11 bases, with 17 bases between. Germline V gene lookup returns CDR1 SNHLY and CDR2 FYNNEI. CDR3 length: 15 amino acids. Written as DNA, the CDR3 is TGTGCCAGCAGTGAGGAGGGCAGGATCATGACACCCCTCCACTTT. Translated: CASSEEGRIMTPLHF.

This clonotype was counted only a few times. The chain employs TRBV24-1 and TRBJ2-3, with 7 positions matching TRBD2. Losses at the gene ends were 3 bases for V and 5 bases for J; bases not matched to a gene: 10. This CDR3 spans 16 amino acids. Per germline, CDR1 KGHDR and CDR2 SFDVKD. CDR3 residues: CATSDRLAEGGDTQYF. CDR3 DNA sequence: TGTGCCACCAGTGATCGGCTAGCGGAGGGTGGAGATACGCAGTATTTT.

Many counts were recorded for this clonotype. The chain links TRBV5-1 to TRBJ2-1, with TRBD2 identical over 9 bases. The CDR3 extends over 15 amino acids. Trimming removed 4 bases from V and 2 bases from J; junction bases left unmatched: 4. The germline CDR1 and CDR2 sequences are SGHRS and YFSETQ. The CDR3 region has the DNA TGCGCCAGCAGCAAGACTAGCGGCCCCTACAATGAGCAGTTCTTC. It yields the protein CASSKTSGPYNEQFF.

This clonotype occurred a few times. The CDR3 nucleotides are TGTGCCAGCAGTTTATGGGGGACAGGTCCTGGGGCCAACGTCCTGACTTTC. Its translation is CASSLWGTGPGANVLTF. The rearrangement joins TRBV28 to TRBJ2-6, with 8 bases aligning to TRBD1. The CDR3 is made up of 17 amino acids. The V gene's germline CDR1 is MDHEN and CDR2 SYDVKM. The ends lost 0 bases at V and 2 bases at J; junction bases unmatched: 3.

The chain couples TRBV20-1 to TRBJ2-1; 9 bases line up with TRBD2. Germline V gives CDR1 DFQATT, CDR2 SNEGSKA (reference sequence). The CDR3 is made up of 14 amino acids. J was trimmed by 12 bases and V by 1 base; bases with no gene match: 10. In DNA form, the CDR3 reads TGCAGTGCTAGAGGGGGTAGCGGGGGAGTGGGGCAGTTCTTC. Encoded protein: CSARGGSGGVGQFF.

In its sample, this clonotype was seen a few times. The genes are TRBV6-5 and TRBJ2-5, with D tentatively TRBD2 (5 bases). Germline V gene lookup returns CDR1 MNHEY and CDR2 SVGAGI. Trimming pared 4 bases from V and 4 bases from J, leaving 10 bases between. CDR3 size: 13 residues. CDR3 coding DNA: TGTGCCAGCAGTTGGTCAGGAGGAGAGACCCAGTACTTC. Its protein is CASSWSGGETQYF.

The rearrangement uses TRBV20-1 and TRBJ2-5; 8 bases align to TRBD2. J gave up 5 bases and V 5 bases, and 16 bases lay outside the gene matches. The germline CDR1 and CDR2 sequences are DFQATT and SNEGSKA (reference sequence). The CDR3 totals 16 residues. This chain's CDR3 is CSADGPLGGVWETQYF. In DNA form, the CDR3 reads TGCAGTGCTGATGGACCCCTCGGGGGGGTGTGGGAGACCCAGTACTTC.

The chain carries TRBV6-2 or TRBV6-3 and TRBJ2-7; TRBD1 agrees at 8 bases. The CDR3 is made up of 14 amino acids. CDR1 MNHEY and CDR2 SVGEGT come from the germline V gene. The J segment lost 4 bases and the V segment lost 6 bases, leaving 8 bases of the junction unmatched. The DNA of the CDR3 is TGTGCCAGCAGCTTAATTCAGGGGGCGTACGAGCAGTACTTC. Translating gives CASSLIQGAYEQYF.

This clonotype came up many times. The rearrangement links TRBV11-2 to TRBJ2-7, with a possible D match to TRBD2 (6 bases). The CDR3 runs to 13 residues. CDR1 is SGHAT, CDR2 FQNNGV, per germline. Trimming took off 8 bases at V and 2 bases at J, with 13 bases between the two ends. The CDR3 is CASSGGATYEQYF. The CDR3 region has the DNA TGTGCCAGCTCCGGCGGGGCTACCTACGAGCAGTACTTC.